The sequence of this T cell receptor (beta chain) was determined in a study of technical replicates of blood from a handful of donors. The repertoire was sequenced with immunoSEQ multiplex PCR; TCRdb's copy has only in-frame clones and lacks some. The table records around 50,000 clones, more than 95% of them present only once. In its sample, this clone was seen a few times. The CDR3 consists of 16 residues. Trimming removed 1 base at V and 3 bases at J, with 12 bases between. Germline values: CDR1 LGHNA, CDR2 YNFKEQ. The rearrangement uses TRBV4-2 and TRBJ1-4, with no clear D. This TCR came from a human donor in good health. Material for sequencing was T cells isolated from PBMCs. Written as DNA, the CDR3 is TGTGCCAGCAGCCAAGGACGGGAACCCCCTAATGAAAAACTGTTTTTT. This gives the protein CASSQGREPPNEKLFF.